This T cell receptor (beta chain) was captured by sequencing in a study of CD8 T cells in ankylosing spondylitis. There are 15 residues in the CDR3. The V and J ends lost 5 bases and 0 bases respectively, with 13 bases between them. Looked up from germline, CDR1 is DFQATT and CDR2 is SNEGSKA (reference sequence). With respect to this clonotype: Its target is not known.

As the method for making TCR beta libraries, quantitative 5'-RACE with molecular barcodes was used. TCRdb re-called the 5' RACE reads with MiXCR, one entry per CDR3 protein. The repertoire holds around 320,000 distinct CDR3 sequences, with 20% to 25% as singletons. Overall study results and limits: Enrichment of disease-linked clones was reportedly significant in matched ankylosing spondylitis synovial fluid. A TCR beta motif made of about 8 highly homologous variants seemed typical of ankylosing spondylitis blood. Before this, some motif variants had been reported in reactive arthritis synovial fluid and blood.

The origin of this receptor is a female donor with ankylosing spondylitis or in good health (not recorded which). V usage is TRBV20-1 and J usage is TRBJ2-2; D not resolved. Material: blood, either unsorted or a sorted T cell fraction (not recorded which). The CDR3 reads CSAEDRVANTGELFF. In DNA form, the CDR3 reads TGCAGTGCTGAAGATCGGGTCGCGAACACCGGGGAGCTGTTTTTT.